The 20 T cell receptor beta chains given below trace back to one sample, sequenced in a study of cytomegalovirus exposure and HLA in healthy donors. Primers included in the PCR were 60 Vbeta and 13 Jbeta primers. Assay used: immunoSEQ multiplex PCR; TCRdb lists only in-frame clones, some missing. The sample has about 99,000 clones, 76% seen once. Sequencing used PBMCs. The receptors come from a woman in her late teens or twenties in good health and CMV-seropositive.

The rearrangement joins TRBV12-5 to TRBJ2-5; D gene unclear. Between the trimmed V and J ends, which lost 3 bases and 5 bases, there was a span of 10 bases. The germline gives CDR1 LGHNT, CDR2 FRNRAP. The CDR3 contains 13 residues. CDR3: CASGLWSGETQYF. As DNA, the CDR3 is TGTGCTAGTGGTTTATGGAGTGGTGAGACCCAGTACTTC.

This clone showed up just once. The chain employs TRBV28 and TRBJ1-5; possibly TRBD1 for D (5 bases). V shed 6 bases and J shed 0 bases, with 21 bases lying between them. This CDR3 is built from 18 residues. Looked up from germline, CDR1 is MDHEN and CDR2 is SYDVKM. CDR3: CASRGGGSRGYSNQPQHF. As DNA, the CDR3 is TGTGCCAGCAGGGGTGGGGGGAGTAGAGGCTATAGCAATCAGCCCCAGCATTTT.

The CDR3 DNA reads TGTGCCAGCAGTTCCCCCAGCTCCTATAATTCACCCCTCCACTTT. Protein product: CASSSPSSYNSPLHF. The chain links TRBV28 to TRBJ1-6; D remains ambiguous. The V and J ends lost 4 bases and 0 bases respectively, with 7 bases between them. This CDR3 spans 15 amino acids. The germline V gene has CDR1 MDHEN and CDR2 SYDVKM.

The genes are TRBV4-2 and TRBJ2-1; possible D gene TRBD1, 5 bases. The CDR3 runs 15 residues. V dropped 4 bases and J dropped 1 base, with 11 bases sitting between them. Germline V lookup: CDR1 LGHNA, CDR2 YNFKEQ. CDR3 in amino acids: CASSPETGSYNEQFF. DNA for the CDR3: TGTGCCAGCAGCCCCGAAACAGGTTCCTACAATGAGCAGTTCTTC.

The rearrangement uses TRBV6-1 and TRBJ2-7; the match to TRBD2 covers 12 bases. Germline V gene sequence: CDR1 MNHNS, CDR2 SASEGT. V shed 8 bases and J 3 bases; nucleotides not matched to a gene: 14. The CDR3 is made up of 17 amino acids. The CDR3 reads CASRAGTSGWILYEQYF. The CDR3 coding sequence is TGTGCCAGCCGTGCCGGGACTAGCGGGTGGATTCTCTACGAGCAGTACTTC.

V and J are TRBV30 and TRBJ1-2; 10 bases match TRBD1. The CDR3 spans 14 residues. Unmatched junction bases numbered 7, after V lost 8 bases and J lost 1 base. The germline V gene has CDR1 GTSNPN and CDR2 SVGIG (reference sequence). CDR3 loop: CAQCRTGGNYGYTF. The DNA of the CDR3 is TGTGCCCAATGCCGGACAGGGGGTAACTATGGCTACACCTTC.

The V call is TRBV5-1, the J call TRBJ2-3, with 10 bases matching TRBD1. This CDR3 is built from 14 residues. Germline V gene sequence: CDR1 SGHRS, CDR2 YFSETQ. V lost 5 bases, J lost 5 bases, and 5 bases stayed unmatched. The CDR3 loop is CASRSGQGLDTQYF. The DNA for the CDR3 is TGCGCCAGCAGGTCGGGACAGGGGTTAGATACGCAGTATTTT. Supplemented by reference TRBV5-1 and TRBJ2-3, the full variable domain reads KAGVTQTPRYLIKTRGQQVTLSCSPISGHRSVSWYQQTPGQGLQFLFEYFSETQRNKGNFPGRFSGRQFSNSRSEMNVSTLELGDSALYLCASRSGQGLDTQYFGPGTRLTVL.

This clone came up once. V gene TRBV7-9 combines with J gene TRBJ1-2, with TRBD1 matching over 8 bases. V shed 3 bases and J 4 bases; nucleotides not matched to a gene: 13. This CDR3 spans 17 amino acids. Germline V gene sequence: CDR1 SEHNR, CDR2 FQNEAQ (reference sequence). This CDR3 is CASSFDPGQAGIYGYTF. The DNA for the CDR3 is TGTGCCAGCAGCTTTGACCCGGGACAGGCGGGAATCTATGGCTACACCTTC.

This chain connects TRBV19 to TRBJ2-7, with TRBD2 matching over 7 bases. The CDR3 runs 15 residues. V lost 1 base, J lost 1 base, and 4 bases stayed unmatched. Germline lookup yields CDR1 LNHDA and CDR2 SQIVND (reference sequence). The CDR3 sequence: CASSIGAGVSYEQYF. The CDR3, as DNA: TGTGCCAGTAGTATAGGGGCGGGAGTATCCTACGAGCAGTACTTC.

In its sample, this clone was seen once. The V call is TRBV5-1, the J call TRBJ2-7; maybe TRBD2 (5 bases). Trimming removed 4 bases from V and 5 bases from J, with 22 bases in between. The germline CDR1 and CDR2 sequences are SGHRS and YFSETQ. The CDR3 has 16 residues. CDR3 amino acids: CASSLSMVGVAHEQYF. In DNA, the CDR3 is TGCGCCAGCAGCCTTAGCATGGTGGGAGTGGCCCACGAGCAGTACTTC.

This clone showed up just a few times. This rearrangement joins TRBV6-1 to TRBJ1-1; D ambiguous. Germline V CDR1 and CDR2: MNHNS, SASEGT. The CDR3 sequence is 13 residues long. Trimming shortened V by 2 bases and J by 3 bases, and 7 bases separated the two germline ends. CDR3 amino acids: CASSEIPDTEAFF. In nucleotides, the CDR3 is TGTGCCAGCAGTGAAATCCCCGACACTGAAGCTTTCTTT.

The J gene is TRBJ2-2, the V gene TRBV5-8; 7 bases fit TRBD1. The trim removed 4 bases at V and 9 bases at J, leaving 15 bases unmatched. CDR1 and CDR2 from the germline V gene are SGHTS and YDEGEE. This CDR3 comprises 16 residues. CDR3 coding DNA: TGTGCCAGCAGCCCGACCGGGACAGTAGTAGGAAGGGAGCTGTTTTTT. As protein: CASSPTGTVVGRELFF.

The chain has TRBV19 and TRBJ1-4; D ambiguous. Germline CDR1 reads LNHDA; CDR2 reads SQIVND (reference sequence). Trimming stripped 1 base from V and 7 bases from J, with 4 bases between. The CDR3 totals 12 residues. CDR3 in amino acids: CASSIGGEKLFF. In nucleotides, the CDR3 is TGTGCCAGTAGTATAGGCGGTGAAAAACTGTTTTTT.

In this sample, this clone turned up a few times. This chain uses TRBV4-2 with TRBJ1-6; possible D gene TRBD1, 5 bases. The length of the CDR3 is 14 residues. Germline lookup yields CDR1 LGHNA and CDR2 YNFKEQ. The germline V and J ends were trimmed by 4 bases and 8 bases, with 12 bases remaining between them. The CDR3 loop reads CASSPQGWDSPLHF. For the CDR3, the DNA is TGTGCCAGCAGCCCGCAGGGCTGGGATTCACCCCTCCACTTT.

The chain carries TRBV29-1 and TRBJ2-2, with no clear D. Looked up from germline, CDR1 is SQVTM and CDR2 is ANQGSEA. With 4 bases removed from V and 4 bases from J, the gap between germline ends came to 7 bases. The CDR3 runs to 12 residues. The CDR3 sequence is CSVAPGTGELFF. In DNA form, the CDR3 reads TGCAGCGTTGCCCCGGGCACCGGGGAGCTGTTTTTT.

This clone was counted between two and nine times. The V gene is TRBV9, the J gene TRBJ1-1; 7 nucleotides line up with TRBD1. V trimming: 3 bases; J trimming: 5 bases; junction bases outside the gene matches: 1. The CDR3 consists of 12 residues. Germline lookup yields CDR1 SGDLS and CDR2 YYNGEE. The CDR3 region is CASSGTGTEAFF. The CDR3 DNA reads TGTGCCAGCAGCGGGACAGGAACTGAAGCTTTCTTT.

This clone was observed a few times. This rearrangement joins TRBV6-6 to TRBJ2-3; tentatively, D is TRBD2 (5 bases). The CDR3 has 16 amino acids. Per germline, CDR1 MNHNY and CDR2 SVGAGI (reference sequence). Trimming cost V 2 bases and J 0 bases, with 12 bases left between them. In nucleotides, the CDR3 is TGTGCCAGCAGTTACCGGGCGGGCCCTAGCACAGATACGCAGTATTTT. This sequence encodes CASSYRAGPSTDTQYF.

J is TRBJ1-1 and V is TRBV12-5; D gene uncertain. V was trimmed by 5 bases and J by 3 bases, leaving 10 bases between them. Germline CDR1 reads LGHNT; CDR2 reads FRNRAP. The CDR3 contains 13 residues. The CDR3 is CASGPGLDTEAFF. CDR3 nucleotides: TGTGCTAGTGGTCCGGGTCTTGACACTGAAGCTTTCTTT.

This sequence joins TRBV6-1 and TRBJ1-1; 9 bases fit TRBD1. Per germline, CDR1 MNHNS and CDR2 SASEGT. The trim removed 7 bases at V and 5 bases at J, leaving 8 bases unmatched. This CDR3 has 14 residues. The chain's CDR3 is CASMDRGSGTEAFF. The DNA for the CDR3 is TGTGCCAGCATGGACAGGGGATCTGGGACTGAAGCTTTCTTT.

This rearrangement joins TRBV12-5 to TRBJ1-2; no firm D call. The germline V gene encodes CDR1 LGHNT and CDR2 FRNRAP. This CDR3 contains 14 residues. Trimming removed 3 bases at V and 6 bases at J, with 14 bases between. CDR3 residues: CASGLSGGGHGYTF. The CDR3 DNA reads TGTGCTAGTGGTTTATCAGGTGGAGGGCATGGCTACACCTTC.